This T cell receptor beta chain originates from a study of OX40 agonist ivuxolimab in advanced cancers. Study-level points and caveats: Expanded clones were, on average, more numerous among CD8+ T cells than CD4+. Not determined was the antigen specificity of the expanded peripheral T cells.

With regard to this clone: Its antigen is currently unknown.

Profiled with immunoSEQ multiplex PCR; TCRdb holds only in-frame clones, not every one. The sample comprises about 58,000 clones, around 90% of which are singletons, and around 2% rests with the top ten. The CDR3 has 16 amino acids. J gave up 5 bases and V 4 bases, and 10 bases lay outside the gene matches. The germline V gene encodes CDR1 SGHNT and CDR2 YYREEE (reference sequence). V is TRBV5-4 and J is TRBJ2-1; 9 positions match TRBD2. The input for sequencing was CD4+ or CD8+ T cells sorted from blood, taken in a trial of the OX40 agonist ivuxolimab. The sequence was collected from an adult with an advanced solid tumor such as melanoma, head and neck, liver or kidney cancer. CDR3 coding DNA: TGTGCCAGCAGCAGATTTAGCGGGGGCTTGGACAATGAGCAGTTCTTC. The encoded protein is CASSRFSGGLDNEQFF.